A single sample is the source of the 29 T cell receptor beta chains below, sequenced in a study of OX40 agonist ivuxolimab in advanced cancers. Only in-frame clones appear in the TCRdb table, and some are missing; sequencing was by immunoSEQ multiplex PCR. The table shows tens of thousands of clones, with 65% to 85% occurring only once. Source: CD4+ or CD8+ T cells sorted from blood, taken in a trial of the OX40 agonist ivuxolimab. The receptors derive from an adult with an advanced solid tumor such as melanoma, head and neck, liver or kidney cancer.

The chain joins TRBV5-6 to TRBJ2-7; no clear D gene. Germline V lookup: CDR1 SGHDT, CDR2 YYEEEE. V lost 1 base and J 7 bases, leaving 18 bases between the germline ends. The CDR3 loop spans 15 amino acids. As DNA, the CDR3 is TGTGCCAGCAGCTTGCGGTTTATTTCGCTACGGGAGCAGTACGTC. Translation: CASSLRFISLREQYV.

CDR3 amino acids: CASSGGLSNYGYTF. In DNA, the CDR3 is TGTGCCAGCAGCGGGGGCCTATCTAACTATGGCTACACCTTC. V and J are TRBV4-2 and TRBJ1-2; D possibly corresponds to TRBD1 (6 bases). There are 14 residues in the CDR3. V lost 5 bases to trimming and J lost 0 bases, with 10 bases between them. CDR1 is LGHNA and CDR2 is YNFKEQ in the germline V gene.

The CDR3: CATSRVNSGSYEQYF. The DNA of the CDR3 is TGTGCCACCAGCAGAGTTAATAGCGGCTCCTACGAGCAGTACTTC. The chain links TRBV15 to TRBJ2-7; a weak D match, TRBD2 (6 bases). Germline V lookup: CDR1 LNHNV, CDR2 YYDKDF (reference sequence). With 1 base removed from V and 0 bases from J, the gap between germline ends came to 10 bases. CDR3 length: 15 residues.

CDR3 residues: CASSMDGPGNTIYF. The CDR3 coding sequence is TGTGCCAGTAGTATGGACGGACCTGGAAACACCATATATTTT. V is TRBV19 and J is TRBJ1-3, with D unclear. Germline values: CDR1 LNHDA, CDR2 SQIVND (reference sequence). V lost 3 bases to trimming and J lost 2 bases, with 8 bases between them. The CDR3 is 14 residues long.

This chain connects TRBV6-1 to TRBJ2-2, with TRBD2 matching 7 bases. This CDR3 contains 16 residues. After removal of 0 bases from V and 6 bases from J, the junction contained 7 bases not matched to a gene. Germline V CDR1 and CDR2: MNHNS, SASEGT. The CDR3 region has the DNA TGTGCCAGCAGTGAAGCGCAGACTAGCATGGCCGGGGAGCTGTTTTTT. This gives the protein CASSEAQTSMAGELFF.

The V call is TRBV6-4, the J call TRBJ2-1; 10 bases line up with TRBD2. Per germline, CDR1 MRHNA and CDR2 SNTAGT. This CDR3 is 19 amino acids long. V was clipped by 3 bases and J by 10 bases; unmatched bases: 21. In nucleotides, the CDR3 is TGTGCCAGCAGTGAGAGAACCAGCGGGAGGGCCTCTTCATTCTACGAGCAGTTCTTC. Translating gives CASSERTSGRASSFYEQFF.

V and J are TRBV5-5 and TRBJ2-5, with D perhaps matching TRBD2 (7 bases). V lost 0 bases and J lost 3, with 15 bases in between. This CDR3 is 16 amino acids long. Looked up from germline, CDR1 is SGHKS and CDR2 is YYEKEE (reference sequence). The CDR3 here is CASSLGPTGGEETQYF. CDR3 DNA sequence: TGTGCCAGCAGCTTGGGGCCCACGGGGGGCGAAGAGACCCAGTACTTC.

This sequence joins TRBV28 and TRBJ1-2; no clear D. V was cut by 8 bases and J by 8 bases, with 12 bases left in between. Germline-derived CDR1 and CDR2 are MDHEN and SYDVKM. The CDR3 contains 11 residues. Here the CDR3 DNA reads TGTGCCAGCGCCTGGAGCCAGGGCTACACCTTC. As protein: CASAWSQGYTF.

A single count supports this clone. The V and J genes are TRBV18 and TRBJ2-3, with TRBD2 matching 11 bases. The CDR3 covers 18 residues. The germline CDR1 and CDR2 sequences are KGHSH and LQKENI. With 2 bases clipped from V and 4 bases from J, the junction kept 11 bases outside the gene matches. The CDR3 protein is CASSPVAGLAEGADTQYF. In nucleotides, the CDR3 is TGTGCCAGCTCACCAGTGGCGGGACTAGCGGAGGGGGCAGATACGCAGTATTTT.

The CDR3 nucleotides are TGTGCCAGCAGTCATCCGGGACGGCGTCGCGAGCAGTACTTC. It codes for CASSHPGRRREQYF. The genes are TRBV2 and TRBJ2-7; D tentatively reads TRBD1 or TRBD2 (5 bases each). The CDR3 has 14 amino acids. Deletions cut 5 bases from V and 6 bases from J, with 17 bases between. The germline V gene encodes CDR1 SNHLY and CDR2 FYNNEI.

The CDR3 protein is CASSQSFLWLKQETQYF. DNA of the CDR3: TGCGCCAGCAGTCAATCGTTCTTATGGCTAAAACAAGAGACCCAGTACTTC. The chain links TRBV23-1 to TRBJ2-5, with no clear D. TRBV23-1 is treated as an ORF (open reading frame) with a function not yet certain. The CDR3 is 17 amino acids. Between the trimmed V and J ends, which lost 0 bases and 2 bases, there was a span of 16 bases.

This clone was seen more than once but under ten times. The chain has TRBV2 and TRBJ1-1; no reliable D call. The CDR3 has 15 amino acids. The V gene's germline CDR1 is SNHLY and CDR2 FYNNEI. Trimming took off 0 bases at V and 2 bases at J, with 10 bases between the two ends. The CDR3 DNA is TGTGCCAGCAGTGAAGCGCGCGGAGAAAACACTGAAGCTTTCTTT. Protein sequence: CASSEARGENTEAFF.

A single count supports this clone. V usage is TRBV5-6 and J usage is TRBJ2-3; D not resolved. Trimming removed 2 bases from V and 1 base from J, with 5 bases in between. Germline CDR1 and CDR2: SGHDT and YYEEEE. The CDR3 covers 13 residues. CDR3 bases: TGTGCCAGCAGCTTTATGCGCACAGATACGCAGTATTTT. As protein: CASSFMRTDTQYF.

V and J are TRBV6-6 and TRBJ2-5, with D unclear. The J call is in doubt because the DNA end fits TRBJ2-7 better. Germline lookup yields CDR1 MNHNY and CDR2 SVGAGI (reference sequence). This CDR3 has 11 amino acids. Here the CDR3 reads CASSERYEQYF. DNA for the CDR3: TGTGCCAGCAGTGAGAGGTACGAGCAGTACTTC.

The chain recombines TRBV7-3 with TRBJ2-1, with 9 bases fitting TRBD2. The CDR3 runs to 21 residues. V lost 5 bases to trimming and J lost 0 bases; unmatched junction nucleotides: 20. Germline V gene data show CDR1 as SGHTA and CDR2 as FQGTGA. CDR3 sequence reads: CASSPIGGASGTTSSYNEQFF. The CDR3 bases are TGTGCCAGCAGCCCTATTGGGGGGGCTAGCGGGACCACCAGCTCCTACAATGAGCAGTTCTTC. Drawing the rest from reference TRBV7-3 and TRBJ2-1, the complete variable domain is GAGVSQTPSNKVTEKGKYVELRCDPISGHTALYWYRQSLGQGPEFLIYFQGTGAADDSGLPNDRFFAVRPEGSVSTLKIQRTERGDSAVYLCASSPIGGASGTTSSYNEQFFGPGTRLTVL.

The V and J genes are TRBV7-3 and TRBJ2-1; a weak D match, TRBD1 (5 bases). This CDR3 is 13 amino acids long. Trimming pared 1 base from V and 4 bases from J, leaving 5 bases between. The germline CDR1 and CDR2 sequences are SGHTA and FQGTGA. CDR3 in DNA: TGTGCCAGCAGCTTAAACAGGTACAATGAGCAGTTCTTC. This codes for CASSLNRYNEQFF.

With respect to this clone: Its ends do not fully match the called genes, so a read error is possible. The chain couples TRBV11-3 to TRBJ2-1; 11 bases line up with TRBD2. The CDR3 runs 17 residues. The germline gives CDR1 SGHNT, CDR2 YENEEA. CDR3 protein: CASSPRTSGRLYIEQFF. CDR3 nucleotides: TGTGCCAGCAGCCCGCGGACTAGCGGGCGCCTATACATTGAGCAGTTCTTC.

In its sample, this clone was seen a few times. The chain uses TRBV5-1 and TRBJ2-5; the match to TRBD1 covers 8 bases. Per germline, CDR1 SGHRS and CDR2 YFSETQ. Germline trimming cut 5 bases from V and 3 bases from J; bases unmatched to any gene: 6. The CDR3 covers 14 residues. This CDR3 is CASRDRVGKETQYF. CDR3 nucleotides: TGCGCCAGCAGGGACAGGGTAGGGAAAGAGACCCAGTACTTC.

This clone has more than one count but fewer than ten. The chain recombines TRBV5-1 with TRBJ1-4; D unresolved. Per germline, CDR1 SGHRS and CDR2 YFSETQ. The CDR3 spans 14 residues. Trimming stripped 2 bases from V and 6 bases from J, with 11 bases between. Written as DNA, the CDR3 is TGCGCCAGCAGCTTAGAGGGTATTGATGAAAAACTGTTTTTT. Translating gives CASSLEGIDEKLFF.

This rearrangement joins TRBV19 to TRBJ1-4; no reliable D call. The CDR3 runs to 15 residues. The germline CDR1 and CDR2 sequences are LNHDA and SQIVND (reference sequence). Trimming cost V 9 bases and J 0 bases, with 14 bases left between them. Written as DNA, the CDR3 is TGTGCCAGCTCCCCGCTATTAGCAACTAATGAAAAACTGTTTTTT. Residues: CASSPLLATNEKLFF. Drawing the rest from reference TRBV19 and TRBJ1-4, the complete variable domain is DGGITQSPKYLFRKEGQNVTLSCEQNLNHDAMYWYRQDPGQGLRLIYYSQIVNDFQKGDIAEGYSVSREKKESFPLTVTSAQKNPTAFYLCASSPLLATNEKLFFGSGTQLSVL.

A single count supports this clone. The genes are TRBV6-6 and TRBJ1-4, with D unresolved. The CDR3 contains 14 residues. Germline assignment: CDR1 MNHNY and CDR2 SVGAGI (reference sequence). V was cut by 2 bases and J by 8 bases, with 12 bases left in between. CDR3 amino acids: CASSYRGGHEKLFF. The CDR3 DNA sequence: TGTGCCAGCAGTTACAGAGGCGGGCACGAAAAACTGTTTTTT.

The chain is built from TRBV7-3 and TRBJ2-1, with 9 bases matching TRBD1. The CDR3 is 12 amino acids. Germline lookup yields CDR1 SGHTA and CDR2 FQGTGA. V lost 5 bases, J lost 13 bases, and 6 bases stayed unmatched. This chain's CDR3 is CASSTGTGSQFF. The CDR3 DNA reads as TGTGCCAGCAGCACCGGGACAGGGAGTCAGTTCTTC.

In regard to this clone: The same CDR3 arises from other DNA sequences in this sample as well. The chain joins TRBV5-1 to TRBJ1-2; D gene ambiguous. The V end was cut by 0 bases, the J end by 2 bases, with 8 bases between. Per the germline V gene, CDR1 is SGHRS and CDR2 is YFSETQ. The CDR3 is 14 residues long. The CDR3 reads CASSLAGGNYGYTF. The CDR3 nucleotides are TGCGCCAGCAGCTTGGCGGGAGGGAACTATGGCTACACCTTC.

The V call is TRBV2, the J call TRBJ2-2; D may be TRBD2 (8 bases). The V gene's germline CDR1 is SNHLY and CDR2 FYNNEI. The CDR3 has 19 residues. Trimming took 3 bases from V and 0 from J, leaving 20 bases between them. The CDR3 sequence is CASSERQGLGRTNTGELFF. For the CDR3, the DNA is TGTGCCAGCAGTGAGCGACAGGGACTAGGGAGGACGAACACCGGGGAGCTGTTTTTT.

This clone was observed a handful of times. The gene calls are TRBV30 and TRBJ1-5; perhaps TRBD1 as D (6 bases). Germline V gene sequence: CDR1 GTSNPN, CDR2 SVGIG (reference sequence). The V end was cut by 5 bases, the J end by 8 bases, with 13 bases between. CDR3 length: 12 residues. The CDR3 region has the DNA TGTGCCTGGGCCAGGGGCATGAAGCCCCAGCATTTT. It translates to CAWARGMKPQHF.

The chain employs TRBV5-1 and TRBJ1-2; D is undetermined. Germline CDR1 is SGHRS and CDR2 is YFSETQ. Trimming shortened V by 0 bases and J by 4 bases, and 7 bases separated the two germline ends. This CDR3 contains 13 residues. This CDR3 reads CASSLEQLYGYTF. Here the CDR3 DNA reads TGCGCCAGCAGCTTGGAACAGCTCTATGGCTACACCTTC.

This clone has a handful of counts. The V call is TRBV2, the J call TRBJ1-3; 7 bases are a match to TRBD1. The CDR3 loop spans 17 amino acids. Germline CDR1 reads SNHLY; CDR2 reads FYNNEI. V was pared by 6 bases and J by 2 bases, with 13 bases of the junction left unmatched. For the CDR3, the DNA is TGTGCCAGCAGCCCGAGACAGGGTCGGGGCACTGGAAACACCATATATTTT. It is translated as CASSPRQGRGTGNTIYF.

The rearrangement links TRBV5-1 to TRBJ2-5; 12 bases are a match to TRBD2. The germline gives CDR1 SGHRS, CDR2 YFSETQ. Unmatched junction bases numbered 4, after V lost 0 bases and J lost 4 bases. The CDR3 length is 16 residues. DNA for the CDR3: TGCGCCAGCAGCTTGGGACTAGCGGGAGAGGGAGAGACCCAGTACTTC. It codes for CASSLGLAGEGETQYF.

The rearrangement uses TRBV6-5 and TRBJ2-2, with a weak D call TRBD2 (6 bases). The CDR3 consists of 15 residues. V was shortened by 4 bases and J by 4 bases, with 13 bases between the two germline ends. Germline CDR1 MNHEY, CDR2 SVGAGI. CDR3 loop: CASSFAGPRTGELFF. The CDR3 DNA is TGTGCCAGCAGTTTTGCGGGACCGCGCACCGGGGAGCTGTTTTTT.